The entry below describes one T cell receptor beta chain. The antigen it recognizes is unknown. No much larger clonotype is one base removed from it; base qualities were not supplied. Trimming at the junction amounts to 4 bases on V and 9 bases on J, and the germline ends lie 26 bases apart. Counted from cysteine to phenylalanine, this CDR3 has 17 amino acids. Only the CDR3 portion is preserved as DNA: 51 bases, with reading frame beginning at the first base. CDR1 and CDR2 are drawn from the germline V gene: SGDLS, YYNGEE. RNA was extracted using the RNeasy kit, and roughly 0.5 to 1 ug of the RNA was reverse transcribed with random hexamers. The immunoSEQ multiplex PCR assay, covering 54 Vbeta and 13 Jbeta segments, was used to amplify TCR beta CDR3 regions. To correct PCR amplification bias, a synthetic template baseline was used for both primer optimization and computational correction. As for how the authors treated the data: Reads were annotated to V, D and J genes per IMGT and analyzed with immunoSEQ Analyzer, keeping only productive sequences. To calculate clonality, Shannon entropy was normalized by log2 of the number of productive unique sequences and then subtracted from one. For each patient and control, public and private clones were evaluated among the 100 most prevalent clones. Clones were defined as Susac-specific if absent from the healthy and MS cohorts, from approximately 1,100 published viral clones and from other ImmuneACCESS disease sequences. TCRdb handled the public reads itself, with Q25 trimming in fastp and clone calling in MiXCR, and kept productive beta chains. Each entry is one CDR3 protein sequence, shown with its most common DNA and genes. TCRdb, not the authors, supplied the V and J calls. Counted in this sample were 55,000 to 85,000 distinct CDR3 sequences; 96% of them appeared once. Over 0.09% of the sample is in the top ten clones.

Peripheral blood CD8+ and CD4+ T cells from healthy donors, Susac syndrome patients and multiple sclerosis patients were profiled by high-throughput TCR beta sequencing. The multiple sclerosis controls were treatment-naive patients whose relapsing-remitting disease, either stable or active, fulfilled the revised McDonald criteria. Bulk CD8+ and CD4+ T cells were purified by magnetic negative isolation, while CD8+ TEMRA cells were enriched using FACS. Blood was collected in EDTA tubes and processed within 24 hours, with PBMCs isolated through density gradient centrifugation. PBMCs intended for TCR sequencing were cryopreserved in liquid nitrogen and thawed later in a water bath at 37 degrees C. Purity of sorted or isolated CD4+, CD8+ and CD8+ TEMRA cells was at least 90%. The data are from a study of CD8 T cells in Susac syndrome (dated by TCRdb to about 2019). Concerning the study at large: Repertoire sequencing was used to test whether CD8+ T cell activation and differentiation in Susac syndrome was antigen driven.

Findings and caveats that apply to the study as a whole: The number of individuals in the TCR sequencing and HLA analysis was recognized as being relatively small.

This receptor was taken from a human donor with multiple sclerosis. The V gene is TRBV9 and the J gene is TRBJ2-1, with the D gene not clear enough to name. Sequencing used CD4+ T cells from PBMCs. The CDR3: CASSTQTQTKDSGEQFF. The nucleotides are TGTGCCAGCAGCACACAGACTCAAACAAAGGATAGTGGTGAGCAGTTCTTC.